This T cell receptor (beta chain) comes out of a study of tumor-infiltrating lymphocytes in localized non-small cell lung cancer. Points on this clone: Its antigen is not identified.

The V segment lost 1 base and the J segment 0 bases; nucleotides outside the gene matches: 0. Germline assignment: CDR1 SQVTM and CDR2 ANQGSEA. This CDR3 comprises 13 residues. The data were produced by immunoSEQ multiplex PCR, yet TCRdb's version contains in-frame clones alone and is incomplete. Of 5,000 or so clones listed, 66% are singletons. Points from the study as a whole: TCRbeta sequencing showed higher T cell infiltration in tumors than uninvolved lung.

This TCR was recovered from a human donor with non-small cell lung cancer. This chain connects TRBV29-1 to TRBJ2-7; TRBD2 matches 7 bases. The sequencing sample was made of lung tumor tissue. The DNA of the CDR3 is TGCAGCGTTGAAGCTAGCGGCTCCTACGAGCAGTACTTC. This encodes CSVEASGSYEQYF.